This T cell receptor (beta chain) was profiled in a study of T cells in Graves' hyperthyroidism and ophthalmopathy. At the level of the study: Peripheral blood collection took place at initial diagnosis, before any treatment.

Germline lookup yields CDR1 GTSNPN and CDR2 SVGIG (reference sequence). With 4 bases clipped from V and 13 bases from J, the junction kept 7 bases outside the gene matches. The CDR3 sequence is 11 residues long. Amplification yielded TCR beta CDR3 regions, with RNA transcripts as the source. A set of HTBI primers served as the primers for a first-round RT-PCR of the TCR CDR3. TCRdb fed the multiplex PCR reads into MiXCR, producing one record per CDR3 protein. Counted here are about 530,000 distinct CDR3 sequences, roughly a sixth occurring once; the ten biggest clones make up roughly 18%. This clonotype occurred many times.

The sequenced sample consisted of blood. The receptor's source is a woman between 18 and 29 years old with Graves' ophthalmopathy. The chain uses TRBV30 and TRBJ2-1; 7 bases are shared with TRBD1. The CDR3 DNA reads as TGTGCCTGGAACGCCCGGGACAGTCAGTTCTTC. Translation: CAWNARDSQFF.